This T cell receptor beta chain emerged from a study of blood T cells in healthy people across ages. The use of a sample-barcoded 5' primer and a J-beta primer mix characterized a second PCR of about 7 to 12 cycles. MiXCR, run by TCRdb on the 5' RACE reads, gives a single entry per CDR3 protein. The table records over a million distinct CDR3 sequences, 45% of them present only once. This clonotype showed up many times. Per germline, CDR1 SSHAT and CDR2 FNYEAQ (reference sequence). The CDR3 has 18 amino acids. V trimming: 1 base; J trimming: 11 bases; junction bases outside the gene matches: 14. Sample: blood. This TCR was sampled from an older woman in good health. This rearrangement joins TRBV7-7 to TRBJ2-5; 15 bases map to TRBD2. The CDR3 here is CASSLVGPGTSGRNEQYF. DNA for the CDR3: TGTGCCAGCAGCTTAGTGGGCCCCGGGACTAGCGGGAGGAATGAGCAGTACTTC.